The present T cell receptor beta chain was sequenced within a study of blood T cell repertoires in COVID-19. As for the study in general: Samples taken during acute and convalescent COVID-19 were collected in the United States, Italy and Spain. PBMCs, B-cell-depleted T cells, or T cells provided the cDNA or gDNA that made up the material.

The CDR3 runs to 17 residues. The V segment lost 2 bases and the J segment 4 bases; nucleotides outside the gene matches: 9. Per the germline V gene, CDR1 is MDHEN and CDR2 is SYDVKM. Authors' data handling: It was from reference gene primer amplification that nucleated cell counts were estimated. Data came from immunoSEQ multiplex PCR; TCRdb stores just in-frame clones and leaves some out. Clonal size and the V and J genes are those of that table, whereas D and trimming came from the DNA. The table includes 65,000 to 85,000 clones, about nine tenths detected once. This receptor was obtained from a woman aged 18-29 years with acute or convalescent COVID-19. The sample consisted of peripheral blood. The gene calls are TRBV28 and TRBJ2-2; 8 nucleotides line up with TRBD1. CDR3 in amino acids: CASSLRTGYVSTGELFF. The CDR3 nucleotides are TGTGCCAGCAGTTTAAGGACAGGGTACGTCTCCACCGGGGAGCTGTTTTTT.